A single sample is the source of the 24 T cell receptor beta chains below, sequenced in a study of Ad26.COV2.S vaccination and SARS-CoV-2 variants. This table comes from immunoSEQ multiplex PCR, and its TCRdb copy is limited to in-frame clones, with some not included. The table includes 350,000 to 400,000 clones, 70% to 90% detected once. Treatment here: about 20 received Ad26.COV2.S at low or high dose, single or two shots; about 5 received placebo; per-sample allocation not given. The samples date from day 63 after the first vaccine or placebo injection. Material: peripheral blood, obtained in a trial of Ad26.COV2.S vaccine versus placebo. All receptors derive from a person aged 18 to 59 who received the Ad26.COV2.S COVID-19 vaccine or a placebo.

CDR3 protein: CASSPLAGGYYGYTF. In nucleotides, the CDR3 is TGTGCCAGCAGCCCCCTAGCGGGGGGGTACTATGGCTACACCTTC. This chain uses TRBV9 with TRBJ1-2; D may be TRBD1 (5 bases). The CDR3 length is 15 residues. V gave up 4 bases and J gave up 3 bases, with 16 bases separating them. Germline CDR1 SGDLS, CDR2 YYNGEE.

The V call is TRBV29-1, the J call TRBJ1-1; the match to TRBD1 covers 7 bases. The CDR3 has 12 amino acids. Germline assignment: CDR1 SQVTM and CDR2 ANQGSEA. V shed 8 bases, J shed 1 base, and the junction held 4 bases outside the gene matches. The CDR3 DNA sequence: TGCAGCACCAGACAGGGGAACACTGAAGCTTTCTTT. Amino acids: CSTRQGNTEAFF.

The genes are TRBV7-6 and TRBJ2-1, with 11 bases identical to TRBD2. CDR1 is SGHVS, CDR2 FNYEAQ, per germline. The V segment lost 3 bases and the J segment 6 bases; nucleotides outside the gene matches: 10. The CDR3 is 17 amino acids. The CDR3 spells CASSFSTSGGLSNEQFF. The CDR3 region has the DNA TGTGCCAGCAGCTTTTCTACTAGCGGGGGCTTAAGCAATGAGCAGTTCTTC.

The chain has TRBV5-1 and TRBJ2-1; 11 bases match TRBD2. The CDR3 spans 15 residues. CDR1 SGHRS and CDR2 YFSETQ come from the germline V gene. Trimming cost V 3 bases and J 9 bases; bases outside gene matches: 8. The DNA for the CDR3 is TGCGCCAGCAGCTCGGTAGCGGGGGGGCGTAGTGAGCAGTTCTTC. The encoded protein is CASSSVAGGRSEQFF.

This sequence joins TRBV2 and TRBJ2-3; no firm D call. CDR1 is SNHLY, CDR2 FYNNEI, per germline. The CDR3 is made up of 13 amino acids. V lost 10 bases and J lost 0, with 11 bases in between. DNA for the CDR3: TGTGCCACTCGGCCCGCTAGCACAGATACGCAGTATTTT. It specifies CATRPASTDTQYF.

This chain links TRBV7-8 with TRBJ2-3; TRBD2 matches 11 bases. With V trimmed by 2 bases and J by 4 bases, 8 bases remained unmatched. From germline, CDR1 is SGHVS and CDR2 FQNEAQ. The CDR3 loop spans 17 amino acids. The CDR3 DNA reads TGTGCCAGCAGCTTAAGTCTAGCGGGGGGTTTCGCAGATACGCAGTATTTT. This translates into CASSLSLAGGFADTQYF.

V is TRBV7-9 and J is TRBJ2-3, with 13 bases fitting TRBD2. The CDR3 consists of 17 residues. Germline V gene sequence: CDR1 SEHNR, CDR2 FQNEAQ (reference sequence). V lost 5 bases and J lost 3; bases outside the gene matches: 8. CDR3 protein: CASSPAPGLAGTDTQYF. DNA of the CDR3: TGTGCCAGCAGCCCCGCCCCGGGACTAGCGGGGACAGATACGCAGTATTTT. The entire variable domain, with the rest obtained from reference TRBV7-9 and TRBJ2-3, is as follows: DTGVSQNPRHKITKRGQNVTFRCDPISEHNRLYWYRQTLGQGPEFLTYFQNEAQLEKSRLLSDRFSAERPKGSFSTLEIQRTEQGDSAMYLCASSPAPGLAGTDTQYFGPGTRLTVL.

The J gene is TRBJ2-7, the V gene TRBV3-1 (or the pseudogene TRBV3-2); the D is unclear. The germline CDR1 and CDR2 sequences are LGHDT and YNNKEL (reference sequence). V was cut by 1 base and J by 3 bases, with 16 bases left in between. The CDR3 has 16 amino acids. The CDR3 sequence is CASSQVDTLLDYEQYF. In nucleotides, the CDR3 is TGTGCCAGCAGCCAAGTCGACACCTTACTCGACTACGAGCAGTACTTC.

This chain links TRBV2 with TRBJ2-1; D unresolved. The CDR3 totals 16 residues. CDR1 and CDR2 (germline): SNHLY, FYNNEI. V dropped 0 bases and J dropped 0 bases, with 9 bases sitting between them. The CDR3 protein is CASSEALLSSYNEQFF. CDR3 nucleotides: TGTGCCAGCAGTGAAGCTCTCCTCAGCTCCTACAATGAGCAGTTCTTC.

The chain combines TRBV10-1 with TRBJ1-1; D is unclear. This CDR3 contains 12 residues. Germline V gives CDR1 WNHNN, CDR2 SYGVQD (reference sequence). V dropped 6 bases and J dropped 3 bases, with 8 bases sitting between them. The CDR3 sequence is CASSNGDTEAFF. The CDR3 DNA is TGCGCCAGCAGCAACGGGGACACTGAAGCTTTCTTT.

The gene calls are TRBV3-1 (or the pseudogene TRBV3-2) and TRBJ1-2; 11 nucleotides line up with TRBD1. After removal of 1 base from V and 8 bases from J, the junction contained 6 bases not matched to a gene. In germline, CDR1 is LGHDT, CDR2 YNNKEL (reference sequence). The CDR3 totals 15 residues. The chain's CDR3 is CASSQGDRGLLGYTF. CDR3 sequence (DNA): TGTGCCAGCAGCCAAGGGGACAGGGGGTTGTTGGGCTACACCTTC.

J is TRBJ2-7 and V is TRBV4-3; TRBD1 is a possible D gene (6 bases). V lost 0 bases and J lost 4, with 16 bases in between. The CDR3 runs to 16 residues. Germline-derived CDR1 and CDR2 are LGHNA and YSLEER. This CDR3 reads CASSQEPAAQGYEQYF. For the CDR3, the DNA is TGCGCCAGCAGCCAAGAACCGGCGGCACAGGGTTACGAGCAGTACTTC.

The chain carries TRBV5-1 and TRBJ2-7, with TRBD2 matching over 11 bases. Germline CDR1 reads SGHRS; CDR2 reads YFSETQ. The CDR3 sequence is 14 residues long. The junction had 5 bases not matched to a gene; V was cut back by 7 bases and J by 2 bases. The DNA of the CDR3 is TGCGCCAGCCTAGCGGGGGGACCACCCTACGAGCAGTACTTC. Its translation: CASLAGGPPYEQYF.

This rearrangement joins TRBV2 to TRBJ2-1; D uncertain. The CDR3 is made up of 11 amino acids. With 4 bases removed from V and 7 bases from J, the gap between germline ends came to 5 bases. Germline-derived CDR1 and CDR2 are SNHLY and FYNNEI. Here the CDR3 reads CASSVFNEQFF. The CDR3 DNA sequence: TGTGCCAGCAGTGTGTTTAATGAGCAGTTCTTC.

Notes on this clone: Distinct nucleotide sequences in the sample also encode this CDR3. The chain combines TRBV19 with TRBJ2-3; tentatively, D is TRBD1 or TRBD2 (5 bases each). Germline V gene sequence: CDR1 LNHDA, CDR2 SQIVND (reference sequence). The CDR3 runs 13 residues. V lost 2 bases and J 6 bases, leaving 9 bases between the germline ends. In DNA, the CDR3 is TGTGCCAGTAGTATAAGAGGGGCCGATACGCAGTATTTT. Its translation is CASSIRGADTQYF.

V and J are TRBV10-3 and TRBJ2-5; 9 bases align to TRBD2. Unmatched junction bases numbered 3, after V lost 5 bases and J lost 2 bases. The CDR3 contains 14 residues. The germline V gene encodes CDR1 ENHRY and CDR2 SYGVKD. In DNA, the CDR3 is TGTGCCATCAGTCGCGGGGGGGGACAAGAGACCCAGTACTTC. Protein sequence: CAISRGGGQETQYF.

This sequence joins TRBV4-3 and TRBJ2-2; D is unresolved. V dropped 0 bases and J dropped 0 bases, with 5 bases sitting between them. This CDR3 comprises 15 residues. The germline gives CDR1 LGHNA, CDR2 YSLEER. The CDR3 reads CASSQDFSNTGELFF. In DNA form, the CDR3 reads TGCGCCAGCAGCCAAGACTTCTCGAACACCGGGGAGCTGTTTTTT.

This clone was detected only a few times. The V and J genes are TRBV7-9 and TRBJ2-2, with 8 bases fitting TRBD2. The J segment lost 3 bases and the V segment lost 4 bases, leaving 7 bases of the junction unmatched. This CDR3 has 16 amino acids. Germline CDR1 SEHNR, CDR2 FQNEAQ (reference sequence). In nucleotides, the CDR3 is TGTGCCAGCAGCTCGAGGCGGGGGGTCCACACCGGGGAGCTGTTTTTT. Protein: CASSSRRGVHTGELFF.

The CDR3 region is CASSESGRDEQFF. The CDR3 coding sequence is TGCGCCAGCAGTGAGTCGGGCAGAGATGAGCAGTTCTTC. The J gene is TRBJ2-1, the V gene TRBV10-1; no clear D gene. CDR1 WNHNN and CDR2 SYGVQD come from the germline V gene (reference sequence). Between the trimmed V and J ends, which lost 0 bases and 8 bases, there was a span of 8 bases. The CDR3 has 13 amino acids.

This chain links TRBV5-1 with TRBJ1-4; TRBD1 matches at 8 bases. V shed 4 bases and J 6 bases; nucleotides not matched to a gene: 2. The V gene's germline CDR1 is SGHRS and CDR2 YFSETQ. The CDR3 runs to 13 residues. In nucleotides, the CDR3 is TGCGCCAGCAGCGCAGGGGGCGATGAAAAACTGTTTTTT. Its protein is CASSAGGDEKLFF.

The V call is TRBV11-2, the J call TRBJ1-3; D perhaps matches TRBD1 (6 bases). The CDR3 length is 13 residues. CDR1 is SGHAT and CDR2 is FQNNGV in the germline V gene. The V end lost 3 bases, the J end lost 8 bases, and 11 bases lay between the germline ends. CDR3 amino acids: CASSFAGVDTIYF. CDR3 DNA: TGTGCCAGCAGCTTCGCAGGGGTCGACACCATATATTTT.

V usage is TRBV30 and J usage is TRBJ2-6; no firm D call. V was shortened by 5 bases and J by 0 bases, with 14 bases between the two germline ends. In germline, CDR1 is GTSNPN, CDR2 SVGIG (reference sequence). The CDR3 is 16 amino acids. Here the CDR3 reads CAWVHTESSGANVLTF. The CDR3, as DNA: TGTGCCTGGGTTCACACAGAAAGCTCTGGGGCCAACGTCCTGACTTTC.

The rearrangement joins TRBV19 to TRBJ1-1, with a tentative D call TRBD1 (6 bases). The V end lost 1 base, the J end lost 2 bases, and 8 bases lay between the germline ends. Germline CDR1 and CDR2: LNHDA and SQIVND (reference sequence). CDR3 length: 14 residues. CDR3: CASSIGQDNTEAFF. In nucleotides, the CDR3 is TGTGCCAGTAGTATAGGACAGGATAACACTGAAGCTTTCTTT.

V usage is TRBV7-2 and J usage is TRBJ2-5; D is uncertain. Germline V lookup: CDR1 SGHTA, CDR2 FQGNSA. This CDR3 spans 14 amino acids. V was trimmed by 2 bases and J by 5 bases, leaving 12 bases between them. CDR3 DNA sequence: TGTGCCAGCAGCTTAATTGGGCAAGAGGAGACCCAGTACTTC. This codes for CASSLIGQEETQYF.